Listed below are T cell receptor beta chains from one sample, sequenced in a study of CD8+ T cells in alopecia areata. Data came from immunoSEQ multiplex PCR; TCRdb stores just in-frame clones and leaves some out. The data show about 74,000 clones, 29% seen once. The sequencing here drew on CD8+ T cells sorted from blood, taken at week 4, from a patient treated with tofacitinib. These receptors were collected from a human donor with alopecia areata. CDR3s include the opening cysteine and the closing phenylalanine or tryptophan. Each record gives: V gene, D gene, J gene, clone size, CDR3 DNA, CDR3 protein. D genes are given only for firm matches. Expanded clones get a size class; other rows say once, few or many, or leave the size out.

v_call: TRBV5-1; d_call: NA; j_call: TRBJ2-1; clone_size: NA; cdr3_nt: TGCGCCAGCAGCTTGGGACAAGATTACAATGAGCAGTTCTTC; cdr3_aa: CASSLGQDYNEQFF
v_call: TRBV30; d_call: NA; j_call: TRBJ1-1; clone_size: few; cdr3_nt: TGTGCCTGGAGTGTTGCAGGGCCCACTGAAGCTTTCTTT; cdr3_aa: CAWSVAGPTEAFF
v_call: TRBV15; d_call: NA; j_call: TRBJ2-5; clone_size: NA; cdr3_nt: TGTGCCACCAGCCCCGGGGTAGGAGGCCAAGAGACCCAGTACTTC; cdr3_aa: CATSPGVGGQETQYF
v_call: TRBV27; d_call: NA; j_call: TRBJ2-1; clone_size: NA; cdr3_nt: TGTGCCAGCGGAGGCGCCTACAATGAGCAGTTCTTC; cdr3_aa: CASGGAYNEQFF
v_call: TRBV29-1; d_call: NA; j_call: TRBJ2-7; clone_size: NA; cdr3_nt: TGCAGCGTTGTATTCCCGGGCCTCTCCTACGAGCAGTACTTC; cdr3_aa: CSVVFPGLSYEQYF
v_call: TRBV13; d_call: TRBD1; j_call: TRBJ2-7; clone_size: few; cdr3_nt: TGTGCCAGCAGCTCTAGGACAGGGCACTACGAGCAGTACTTC; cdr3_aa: CASSSRTGHYEQYF
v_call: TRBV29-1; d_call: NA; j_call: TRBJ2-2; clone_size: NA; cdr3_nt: TGCAGCACTCTTCCTCTTGACCCGAACACCGGGGAGCTGTTTTTT; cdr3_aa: CSTLPLDPNTGELFF
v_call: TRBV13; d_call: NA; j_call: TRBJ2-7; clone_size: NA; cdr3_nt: TGTGCCAGCAGCTTAGTGCGGTTCTACGAGCAGTACTTC; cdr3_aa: CASSLVRFYEQYF
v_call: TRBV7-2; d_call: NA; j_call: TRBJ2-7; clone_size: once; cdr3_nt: TGTGCCAGCAGCTTATTCGATTTCTACGAGCAGTACTTC; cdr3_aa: CASSLFDFYEQYF
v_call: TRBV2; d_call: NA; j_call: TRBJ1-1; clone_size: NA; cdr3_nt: TGTGCCAGCAGGGTGGAAGGCAGGATGAACACTGAAGCTTTCTTT; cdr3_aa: CASRVEGRMNTEAFF
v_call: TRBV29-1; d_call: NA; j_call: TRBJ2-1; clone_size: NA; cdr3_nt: TGCAGCGTTGGCTACCCTTGGCGGGACAACTACAATGAGCAGTTCTTC; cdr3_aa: CSVGYPWRDNYNEQFF
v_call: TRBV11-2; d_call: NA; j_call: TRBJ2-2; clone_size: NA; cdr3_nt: TGTGCCAGCAGCCTAAGCGGGCCACTTGGAGGGGAGCTGTTTTTT; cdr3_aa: CASSLSGPLGGELFF
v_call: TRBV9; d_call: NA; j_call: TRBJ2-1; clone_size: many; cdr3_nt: TGTGCCAGCAGCGGGTTGCGTGATGAGCAGTTCTTC; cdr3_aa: CASSGLRDEQFF
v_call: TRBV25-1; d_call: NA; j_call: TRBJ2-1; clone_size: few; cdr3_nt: TGTGCCAGCAGTGAAGGAGTGTATAGTGAGCAGTTCTTC; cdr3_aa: CASSEGVYSEQFF
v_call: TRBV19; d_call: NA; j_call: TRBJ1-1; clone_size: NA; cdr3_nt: TGTGCCAGTAGTATCACTGGGAACACTGAAGCTTTCTTT; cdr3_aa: CASSITGNTEAFF
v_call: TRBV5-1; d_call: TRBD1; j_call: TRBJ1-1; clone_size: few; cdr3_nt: TGCGCCAGCAGCTTAACAGGGGGAACTGAAGCTTTCTTT; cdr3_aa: CASSLTGGTEAFF
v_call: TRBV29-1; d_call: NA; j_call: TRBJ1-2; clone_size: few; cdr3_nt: TGCAGCGCCGAGGACCCGGCGGACTATGGCTACACCTTC; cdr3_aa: CSAEDPADYGYTF
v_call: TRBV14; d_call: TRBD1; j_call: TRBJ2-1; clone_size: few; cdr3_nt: TGTGCCAGCAGCCATCGGGACAGGGGCCACAATGAGCAGTTCTTC; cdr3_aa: CASSHRDRGHNEQFF
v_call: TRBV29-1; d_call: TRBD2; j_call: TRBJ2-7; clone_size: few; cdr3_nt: TGCAGCGTTGAACTAGCGGGAGGGCCGGGGCAGTACTTC; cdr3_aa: CSVELAGGPGQYF
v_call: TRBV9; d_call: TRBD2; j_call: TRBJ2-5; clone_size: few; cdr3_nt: TGTGCCAGCAGCGTAGAAGGAGGACTAGTCAGAGGGGAGACCCAGTACTTC; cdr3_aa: CASSVEGGLVRGETQYF
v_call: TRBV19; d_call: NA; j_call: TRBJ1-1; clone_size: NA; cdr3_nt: TGTGCCAGTACCGAGACAGAGAACACTGAAGCTTTCTTT; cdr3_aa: CASTETENTEAFF
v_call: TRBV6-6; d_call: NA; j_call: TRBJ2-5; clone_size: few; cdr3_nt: TGTGCCAGCACTTTCTGGGACCCCGAGACCCAGTACTTC; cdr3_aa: CASTFWDPETQYF
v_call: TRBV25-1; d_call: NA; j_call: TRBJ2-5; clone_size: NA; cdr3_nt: TGTGCCAGCAGTGAGTCAGTATGGGGGTCTTACCAAGAGACCCAGTACTTC; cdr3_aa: CASSESVWGSYQETQYF